This TCR beta chain was sequenced during a study of shared clonotypes between healthy human individuals. Findings of the study overall: Sampling involved blood alone; tissue repertoires likely differ.

The study separated CD4+ cells into CD45RA+ naive and CD45RA-negative memory subsets. About this clone: What it binds is not known.

Using approximately 200 ng DNA, some 30,000 T cell genomes, the sorted-subset replicate PCRs were run. Only in-frame clones appear in the TCRdb table, and some are missing; sequencing was by immunoSEQ multiplex PCR. Among about 1 million clones listed, roughly 80% were seen once. With 0 bases clipped from V and 10 bases from J, the junction kept 10 bases outside the gene matches. The CDR3 runs 15 residues. Germline CDR1 SGHRS, CDR2 YFSETQ. The V and J genes are TRBV5-1 and TRBJ1-2, with 9 bases lining up with TRBD1. The receptor comes from a man in his late teens or twenties in good health. The sequenced sample was memory CD4+ T cells sorted from blood. This sample's subset: CD45RA-negative fraction. CDR3 nucleotides: TGCGCCAGCAGCTTGGCGGGACAGGGAATTCATGACTACACCTTC. Its translation is CASSLAGQGIHDYTF.